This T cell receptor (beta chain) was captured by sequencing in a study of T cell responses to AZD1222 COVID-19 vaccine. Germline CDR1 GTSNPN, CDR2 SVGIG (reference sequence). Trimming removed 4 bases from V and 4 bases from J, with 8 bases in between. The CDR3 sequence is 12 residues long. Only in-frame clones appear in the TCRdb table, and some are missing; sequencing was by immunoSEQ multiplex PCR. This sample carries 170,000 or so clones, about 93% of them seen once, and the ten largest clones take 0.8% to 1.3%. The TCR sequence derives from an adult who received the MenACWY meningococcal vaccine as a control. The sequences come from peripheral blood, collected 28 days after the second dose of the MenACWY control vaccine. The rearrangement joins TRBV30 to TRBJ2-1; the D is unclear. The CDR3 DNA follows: TGTGCCTGGAACGGCCAGTACAATGAGCAGTTCTTC. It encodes CAWNGQYNEQFF.